The rows below give T cell receptor beta chains drawn from one sample of a study of CD8 T cells in Susac syndrome. Each CDR3 protein gets one entry after TCRdb re-called the immunoSEQ multiplex PCR reads with MiXCR. The sample has some 150,000 distinct CDR3 sequences; over 95% are singletons. Sequenced: CD8+ T cells from PBMCs. These TCRs come from a human donor with multiple sclerosis. Each CDR3 is given with its conserved first and last residue. The D gene is left open where the match is weak. Not all rows give a size; the values are once, few, many and, for expanded clones, a class.

clone size: NA
V gene: TRBV7-3
D gene: NA
J gene: TRBJ2-3
CDR3 DNA: TGTGCCAGCAGCTCACTAGCTGCAGATACGCAGTATTTT
CDR3 protein: CASSSLAADTQYF

clone size: NA
V gene: TRBV30
D gene: NA
J gene: TRBJ2-7
CDR3 DNA: TGTGCCTGGAGTTCGGGACAAATGTACGAGCAGTACTTC
CDR3 protein: CAWSSGQMYEQYF

clone size: NA
V gene: TRBV3-1
D gene: NA
J gene: TRBJ1-2
CDR3 DNA: TGTGCCAGCAGCCAAGACCCATCCCCTGCGGCAGCAATCTATGGCTACACCTTC
CDR3 protein: CASSQDPSPAAAIYGYTF

clone size: once
V gene: TRBV25-1
D gene: NA
J gene: TRBJ2-1
CDR3 DNA: TGTGCCAGCAGTGAATGGGCATTGGTCAATGAGCAGTTCTTC
CDR3 protein: CASSEWALVNEQFF

clone size: NA
V gene: TRBV4-1
D gene: NA
J gene: TRBJ1-5
CDR3 DNA: TGCGCCAGCAGCCAAGGCGACGCTAGCAATCAGCCCCAGCATTTT
CDR3 protein: CASSQGDASNQPQHF

clone size: NA
V gene: TRBV29-1
D gene: TRBD2
J gene: TRBJ2-7
CDR3 DNA: TGCAGCGTTGAAGATCGGGGGGGACCCTACGAGCAGTACTTC
CDR3 protein: CSVEDRGGPYEQYF

clone size: NA
V gene: TRBV5-1
D gene: NA
J gene: TRBJ2-3
CDR3 DNA: TGCGCCAGCAGCCCCGAGGCCCGCGGTACGCAGTATTTT
CDR3 protein: CASSPEARGTQYF

clone size: NA
V gene: TRBV5-1
D gene: NA
J gene: TRBJ1-1
CDR3 DNA: TGCGCCAGCAGCTTGGGGCCTGGACAGCCCCTTATGAACACTGAAGCTTTCTTT
CDR3 protein: CASSLGPGQPLMNTEAFF

clone size: NA
V gene: TRBV12-3/TRBV12-4
D gene: NA
J gene: TRBJ2-7
CDR3 DNA: TGTGCCAGCAGTTTGGGACGGAACTACGAGCAGTACTTC
CDR3 protein: CASSLGRNYEQYF

clone size: once
V gene: TRBV29-1
D gene: TRBD1
J gene: TRBJ2-7
CDR3 DNA: TGCAGCGTTGTGGGACAGGGTTACGAGCAGTACTTC
CDR3 protein: CSVVGQGYEQYF

clone size: NA
V gene: TRBV5-4
D gene: NA
J gene: TRBJ1-5
CDR3 DNA: TGTGCCAGCAGCTTGAACCCGAGTCAGCCCCAGCATTTT
CDR3 protein: CASSLNPSQPQHF

clone size: NA
V gene: TRBV7-9
D gene: TRBD2
J gene: TRBJ2-1
CDR3 DNA: TGTGCCAGCAGAGGTCCAGCGGGGTCCTACAATGAGCAGTTCTTC
CDR3 protein: CASRGPAGSYNEQFF

clone size: NA
V gene: TRBV15
D gene: TRBD2
J gene: TRBJ2-1
CDR3 DNA: TGTGCCACCAGCAGAGGGGCTAGCGGATTATACAATGAGCAGTTCTTC
CDR3 protein: CATSRGASGLYNEQFF

clone size: few
V gene: TRBV27
D gene: NA
J gene: TRBJ2-5
CDR3 DNA: TGTGCCAGCAGTTTTGGTCAAACCCAGTACTTC
CDR3 protein: CASSFGQTQYF

clone size: NA
V gene: TRBV3-1
D gene: TRBD1
J gene: TRBJ1-2
CDR3 DNA: TGTGCCAGCAGCCAAACAGGGGGTACGGATGGCTACACCTTC
CDR3 protein: CASSQTGGTDGYTF

clone size: once
V gene: TRBV3-1
D gene: TRBD1
J gene: TRBJ1-5
CDR3 DNA: TGTGCCAGCAGCCTCGGACAGGGGTTCAATCAGCCCCAGCATTTT
CDR3 protein: CASSLGQGFNQPQHF

clone size: NA
V gene: TRBV6-4
D gene: TRBD2
J gene: TRBJ2-3
CDR3 DNA: TGTGCCAGCAGTGAGATAGCGGGGAGCACAGATACGCAGTATTTT
CDR3 protein: CASSEIAGSTDTQYF

clone size: NA
V gene: TRBV30
D gene: NA
J gene: TRBJ2-7
CDR3 DNA: TGTGCCTGGAGTGTACAAATTACATTGGGCTCCGAGCAGTACTTC
CDR3 protein: CAWSVQITLGSEQYF

clone size: NA
V gene: TRBV2
D gene: NA
J gene: TRBJ1-6
CDR3 DNA: TGTGCCAGCAGTGAATGGCCGGATTCACCCCTCCACTTT
CDR3 protein: CASSEWPDSPLHF

clone size: NA
V gene: TRBV19
D gene: TRBD2
J gene: TRBJ2-1
CDR3 DNA: TGTGCCAGTAGCCCTAGCGGGGGGCTCGACAATGAGCAGTTCTTC
CDR3 protein: CASSPSGGLDNEQFF

clone size: NA
V gene: TRBV20-1
D gene: NA
J gene: TRBJ2-7
CDR3 DNA: TGCAGTGCTAGACTTCTCGGGGCTACCTACGAGCAGTACTTC
CDR3 protein: CSARLLGATYEQYF

clone size: NA
V gene: TRBV11-2
D gene: NA
J gene: TRBJ2-7
CDR3 DNA: TGTGCCAGCAGCCTCCCCCCGGGGTTCGAGCAGTACTTC
CDR3 protein: CASSLPPGFEQYF

clone size: NA
V gene: TRBV19
D gene: NA
J gene: TRBJ1-2
CDR3 DNA: TGTGCCAGTAGTAAAGGGGCAGGGTATGGCTACACCTTC
CDR3 protein: CASSKGAGYGYTF

clone size: NA
V gene: TRBV19
D gene: NA
J gene: TRBJ1-2
CDR3 DNA: TGTGCCAGTAGTATGGGGACCGTCGGCTACACCTTC
CDR3 protein: CASSMGTVGYTF

clone size: NA
V gene: TRBV7-9
D gene: NA
J gene: TRBJ2-7
CDR3 DNA: TGTGCCATCGACGGAGAGGGAGTGGACGAGCAGTACTTC
CDR3 protein: CAIDGEGVDEQYF

clone size: once
V gene: TRBV30
D gene: TRBD2
J gene: TRBJ2-1
CDR3 DNA: TGTGCCTGGACCTGGCGGGGGGGACTCGATGAGCAGTTCTTC
CDR3 protein: CAWTWRGGLDEQFF

clone size: NA
V gene: TRBV5-4
D gene: NA
J gene: TRBJ2-2
CDR3 DNA: TGTGCCAGCAGCTTGACAGTCACCGGGGAGCTGTTTTTT
CDR3 protein: CASSLTVTGELFF

clone size: NA
V gene: TRBV11-1
D gene: TRBD1
J gene: TRBJ1-5
CDR3 DNA: TGTGCCAGCAGCTTAAGTCTGAAGGACAGGGGAAGGGGCTATAGCAATCAGCCCCAGCATTTT
CDR3 protein: CASSLSLKDRGRGYSNQPQHF

clone size: once
V gene: TRBV7-9
D gene: NA
J gene: TRBJ2-7
CDR3 DNA: TGTGCCAGCAGCCCCAACCTCCGGACAGATTCGACCTACGAGCAGTACTTC
CDR3 protein: CASSPNLRTDSTYEQYF

clone size: NA
V gene: TRBV6-4
D gene: NA
J gene: TRBJ2-1
CDR3 DNA: TGTGCCAGCAGTGAGGGGTCTCAAGGGAATGAGCAGTTCTTC
CDR3 protein: CASSEGSQGNEQFF

clone size: once
V gene: TRBV7-3
D gene: NA
J gene: TRBJ2-2
CDR3 DNA: TGTGCCAGCAGCGAAGGACGGCCGAACACCGGGGAGCTGTTTTTT
CDR3 protein: CASSEGRPNTGELFF

clone size: once
V gene: TRBV20-1
D gene: NA
J gene: TRBJ2-7
CDR3 DNA: TGCAGTGCTAGCGACGAATACGAGCAGTACTTC
CDR3 protein: CSASDEYEQYF

clone size: NA
V gene: TRBV2
D gene: NA
J gene: TRBJ1-5
CDR3 DNA: TGTGCCAGCAGGGTACGGGGTAGCAATCAGCCCCAGCATTTT
CDR3 protein: CASRVRGSNQPQHF

clone size: NA
V gene: TRBV27
D gene: NA
J gene: TRBJ1-2
CDR3 DNA: TGTGCCAGCAGCACAAACAACTATGGCTACACCTTC
CDR3 protein: CASSTNNYGYTF

clone size: once
V gene: TRBV27
D gene: TRBD1
J gene: TRBJ1-5
CDR3 DNA: TGTGCCAGCGGCCCCGGCGGACAGGTCAATCAGCCCCAGCATTTT
CDR3 protein: CASGPGGQVNQPQHF